A selection of T cell receptor beta chains follows, all from one sample in a study of patients and donors after allogeneic stem cell transplantation. TCRdb re-analysed the RT-PCR reads in MiXCR, keeping a single row per CDR3 protein. The data hold 800,000 to 1,000,000 distinct CDR3 sequences, with roughly 18% observed a single time. Sequencing input: blood, either unsorted or a sorted T cell fraction (not recorded which). The receptor source for this set is a human donor who was either an allogeneic HSCT recipient or a stem cell or donor lymphocyte infusion donor (not recorded which). It is not recorded whose cells these are; they may come from a transplant donor. CDR3s include the opening cysteine and the closing phenylalanine or tryptophan. The order of the fields is V gene, D gene, clone size, J gene, CDR3 DNA, CDR3 protein. D genes are given only for firm matches. The size of a clone is reported for some rows only, either as once, few or many, or as a class for expanded clones.

TRBV28,.,.,TRBJ1-5,TGTGCCGGCACTCGGGGGGGACCTACCCTATCGGGCAATCAGCCCCAGCATTTT,CAGTRGGPTLSGNQPQHF
TRBV24-1,.,few,TRBJ1-2,TGTGCCACCAGTAACGTCGAGGGCTACACCTTC,CATSNVEGYTF
TRBV7-9,TRBD2,.,TRBJ2-7,TGTGCCAGCAGCTTAGTCGGGGGGACCCACGAGCAGTACTTC,CASSLVGGTHEQYF
TRBV12-5,.,.,TRBJ1-1,TGTGCTAGTGGTTTGCAAGATACTGAAGCTTTCTTT,CASGLQDTEAFF
TRBV5-1,TRBD2,.,TRBJ2-1,TGCGCCAGCAGCTCCGGACTAGCGGGAGCGGGGGAGAAGGGTGAGCAGTTCTTC,CASSSGLAGAGEKGEQFF
TRBV29-1,.,few,TRBJ2-3,TGCAGCGCCCTCGGGAGAGGCGCAGATACGCAGTATTTT,CSALGRGADTQYF
TRBV4-2,.,many,TRBJ2-1,TGTGCCAGCAGCCAGGCGGGTCGAAATGAGCAGTTCTTC,CASSQAGRNEQFF
TRBV20-1,.,many,TRBJ1-4,TGCAGTGCTAGACAGCAGGAAGCAACTAATGAAAAACTGTTTTTT,CSARQQEATNEKLFF
TRBV6-5,.,many,TRBJ1-1,TGTGCCAGCAGTTACTCGTTTACCATGAACACTGAAGCTTTCTTT,CASSYSFTMNTEAFF
TRBV28,TRBD2,.,TRBJ2-7,TGTGCCAGCAGTTTGGAACTAGCGGGAGCCCGGCAGTACTTC,CASSLELAGARQYF
TRBV29-1,TRBD2,many,TRBJ2-7,TGCAGCGTTTTAGGGACTAGCGGCTCCTACGAGCAGTACTTC,CSVLGTSGSYEQYF
TRBV6-6,.,few,TRBJ2-7,TGTGCCAGCAGTGCAGACAGGCCTAAGTCGGAGTACTTC,CASSADRPKSEYF
TRBV5-1,.,few,TRBJ1-5,TGCGCCAGCAGCGGGGGGGGACCCAATCAGCCCCAGCATTTT,CASSGGGPNQPQHF
TRBV30,TRBD1,.,TRBJ1-5,TGTGCCTGGAGTCAGACAGGGGGGACTTTTAGCGACAATCAGCCCCAGCATTTT,CAWSQTGGTFSDNQPQHF
TRBV24-1,.,few,TRBJ2-7,TGTGCCACCAGTGCAGGGGAGTACGAGCAGTACTTC,CATSAGEYEQYF
TRBV24-1,.,.,TRBJ2-3,TGTGCCACCAGTGACGCCGAAAGGATCACAGATACGCAGTATTTT,CATSDAERITDTQYF
TRBV15,TRBD1,few,TRBJ1-5,TGTGCCACCAGCAGAACGGGACAGGGGGGTCAGCATTTT,CATSRTGQGGQHF
TRBV5-1,.,few,TRBJ1-5,TGCGCCAGCAGCTTGGAAGGGCTACATCAGCCCCAGCATTTT,CASSLEGLHQPQHF
TRBV20-1,TRBD2,few,TRBJ2-7,TGCAGTGCTAGTTTGCGGGAGGGCCTGATCAACGAGCAGTACTTC,CSASLREGLINEQYF
TRBV20-1,.,.,TRBJ1-1,TGCAGTGCGAGGCCGGCAGGGGCGATGAACACTGAAGCTTTCTTT,CSARPAGAMNTEAFF